This TCR beta chain was recorded in a study of T-cell reconstitution after alpha-beta-depleted transplantation in children. This clonotype was observed many times. Losses at the gene ends were 6 bases for V and 8 bases for J; bases not matched to a gene: 2. This CDR3 region has 10 residues. Germline V CDR1 and CDR2: DFQATT, SNEGSKA (reference sequence). Molecular barcoding with unique molecular identifiers was used for the TCRbeta library. Each CDR3 protein is one row after TCRdb ran MiXCR on the PCR reads. The sample carries about 480,000 distinct CDR3 sequences, under 15% recorded once. This TCR was sampled from a human donor who donated a stem cell graft to a child with combined immunodeficiency. The chain recombines TRBV20-1 with TRBJ2-3; 7 positions agree with TRBD2. The sample consisted of PBMCs from the stem cell graft donor, taken from the stem cell graft. The CDR3: CSASGGTQYF. CDR3 sequence (DNA): TGCAGTGCGTCGGGGGGTACGCAGTATTTT.